This T cell receptor beta chain originates from a study of tumor-infiltrating lymphocytes in primary liver carcinoma. With a constant-region primer, TCR beta cDNA was made from 450 to 650 ng of total RNA. TCR beta libraries came from three nested multiplex PCR rounds using slightly modified ARM-PCR. Rounds one and two of PCR, each of around 9 cycles, were primed with TRBV1-TRBV30 forward primers and a C-beta reverse primer. One entry per CDR3 protein results from TCRdb running MiXCR on the multiplex PCR reads. In the table there are roughly 49,000 distinct CDR3 sequences, just over 70% of which are singletons. In regard to this clonotype: Mismatch with germline at one junction end may stem from a read error.

Co-extracting RNA and DNA was done with about 20-34 mg of unsorted bulk tissue as input. The CDR3 has 19 amino acids. Germline V gene sequence: CDR1 LGHNA, CDR2 YNFKEQ. The sample taken for sequencing was liver tumor tissue from sampling region 5. Subset indicated: tumor region T5, tumor centre. The sequence came from a man aged 35 to 55 with primary liver carcinoma and hepatitis B virus infection. This rearrangement joins TRBV4-2 to TRBJ2-2; D might be TRBD1 (6 bases). CDR3 sequence: CASSQRGRGHSGCTGELVF. The CDR3 bases are TGTGCCAGCAGCCAAAGGGGCAGGGGCCATTCGGGTTGCACCGGGGAGCTGGTTTTT.